This T cell receptor beta chain was sequenced for a study of shared clonotypes between healthy human individuals. Study-level background: Contributing individuals were two females and three males aged 18 to 49.

Researchers sequenced unsorted PBMC DNA using ten immunoSEQ deep assay plates. Generated by immunoSEQ multiplex PCR, the TCRdb table keeps only in-frame clones and is missing some. The sample has 490,000 or so clones, approximately 80% seen once. In germline, CDR1 is MDHEN, CDR2 SYDVKM. Trimming took off 6 bases at V and 4 bases at J, with 21 bases between the two ends. The CDR3 totals 16 residues. The sequencing sample was made of PBMCs. The receptor's source is a woman in her forties in good health. Some clones in this sample may be carry-over from other donors' samples. The chain carries TRBV28 and TRBJ1-1; D is possibly TRBD1 (5 bases). The CDR3 loop is CASSEGRGSQPTEAFF. The CDR3 nucleotides are TGTGCCAGCAGCGAGGGGCGGGGCAGCCAACCCACTGAAGCTTTCTTT.